What follows are 24 T cell receptor beta chains derived from one specimen sequenced in a study of T cell responses to AZD1222 COVID-19 vaccine. The data were produced by immunoSEQ multiplex PCR, yet TCRdb's version contains in-frame clones alone and is incomplete. The table lists over 110,000 clones, roughly 90% of them singletons. The sample here was peripheral blood, taken on day 0 of AZD1222 vaccination. Receptor source: an adult in good health.

The CDR3 DNA reads as TGCGCCAGCAGTTCAACAGACTCTGGAAACACCATATATTTT. It specifies CASSSTDSGNTIYF. The genes are TRBV10-2 and TRBJ1-3; D remains ambiguous. V dropped 5 bases and J dropped 0 bases, with 8 bases sitting between them. Germline V lookup: CDR1 WSHSY, CDR2 SAAADI. CDR3 length: 14 residues.

This rearrangement joins TRBV5-1 to TRBJ2-2; 8 bases line up with TRBD1. Germline V gives CDR1 SGHRS, CDR2 YFSETQ. The CDR3 covers 15 residues. The J segment lost 7 bases and the V segment lost 9 bases, leaving 14 bases of the junction unmatched. The CDR3 spells CATAQGAVFNGELFF. As DNA, the CDR3 is TGCGCCACAGCCCAGGGGGCCGTTTTTAACGGGGAGCTGTTTTTT.

The chain employs TRBV28 and TRBJ2-3, with TRBD1 matching over 7 bases. J was trimmed by 2 bases and V by 6 bases; bases with no gene match: 5. This CDR3 comprises 14 residues. Per germline, CDR1 MDHEN and CDR2 SYDVKM. DNA of the CDR3: TGTGCCAGCAGGCTGGACAGGTCCACAGATACGCAGTATTTT. Encoded protein: CASRLDRSTDTQYF.

V is TRBV19 and J is TRBJ2-3; 8 bases fit TRBD2. The CDR3 contains 16 residues. Germline values: CDR1 LNHDA, CDR2 SQIVND (reference sequence). Trimming took 0 bases from V and 3 from J; bases not matched to a gene: 5. CDR3 bases: TGTGCCAGTAGTATAGATCGGGAGGGGCGGACAGATACGCAGTATTTT. This codes for CASSIDREGRTDTQYF.

The chain combines TRBV7-2 with TRBJ1-2; TRBD1 agrees at 8 bases. The CDR3 has 14 amino acids. J lost 2 bases, V lost 4 bases, and 3 bases had no gene match. Germline values: CDR1 SGHTA, CDR2 FQGNSA. The CDR3 DNA follows: TGTGCCAGCAGCTACGGGACAGGAAACTATGGCTACACCTTC. Its protein product is CASSYGTGNYGYTF.

CDR3 residues: CASSLGNRAGTDTQYF. For the CDR3, the DNA is TGTGCCAGCAGCTTAGGAAACAGGGCCGGGACAGATACGCAGTATTTT. The gene calls are TRBV11-3 and TRBJ2-3, with D perhaps TRBD1 (6 bases). This CDR3 spans 16 amino acids. Trimming stripped 1 base from V and 3 bases from J, with 14 bases between. Germline V gives CDR1 SGHNT, CDR2 YENEEA.

The rearrangement joins TRBV14 to TRBJ2-3; D may match TRBD1 or TRBD2 (5 bases each). V was pared by 1 base and J by 0 bases, with 11 bases between. The CDR3 totals 16 residues. Germline CDR1 is SGHDN and CDR2 is FVKESK. CDR3 loop: CASSQGDRTSTDTQYF. The DNA for the CDR3 is TGTGCCAGCAGCCAAGGGGACCGAACTAGCACAGATACGCAGTATTTT.

V is TRBV10-3 and J is TRBJ1-1; D possibly corresponds to TRBD1 (5 bases). This CDR3 comprises 14 residues. V was pared by 2 bases and J by 8 bases, with 15 bases between. Germline loops: CDR1 ENHRY, CDR2 SYGVKD. The CDR3 protein is CAISEIKAGAEAFF. CDR3 coding DNA: TGTGCCATCAGTGAGATAAAGGCCGGGGCCGAAGCTTTCTTT.

There are a few counts of this clone. The chain uses TRBV7-9 and TRBJ2-7, with D unclear. CDR3 length equals 12 residues. Trimming shortened V by 5 bases and J by 2 bases, and 7 bases separated the two germline ends. Germline CDR1 and CDR2: SEHNR and FQNEAQ (reference sequence). The CDR3 loop is CASSRRTYEQYF. In nucleotides, the CDR3 is TGTGCCAGCAGCCGTCGGACCTACGAGCAGTACTTC. The full variable domain, completed using reference TRBV7-9 and TRBJ2-7, is DTGVSQNPRHKITKRGQNVTFRCDPISEHNRLYWYRQTLGQGPEFLTYFQNEAQLEKSRLLSDRFSAERPKGSFSTLEIQRTEQGDSAMYLCASSRRTYEQYFGPGTRLTVT.

The chain has TRBV6-5 and TRBJ2-6; 8 bases match TRBD1. The V gene's germline CDR1 is MNHEY and CDR2 SVGAGI. J gave up 4 bases and V 1 base, and 3 bases lay outside the gene matches. The CDR3 spans 16 residues. The chain's CDR3 is CASSYYDRGGANVLTF. CDR3 DNA sequence: TGTGCCAGCAGTTACTACGACAGGGGAGGGGCCAACGTCCTGACTTTC.

This chain uses TRBV19 with TRBJ2-1, with D hard to call. The V gene's germline CDR1 is LNHDA and CDR2 SQIVND (reference sequence). V was clipped by 7 bases and J by 0 bases, with 16 bases between them. CDR3 length equals 16 residues. The CDR3 spells CASKAEPTSSYNEQFF. CDR3 DNA sequence: TGTGCCAGTAAGGCGGAGCCCACCAGCTCCTACAATGAGCAGTTCTTC.

The rearrangement links TRBV5-5 to TRBJ2-1; tentatively, D is TRBD1 (6 bases). The CDR3 sequence is 15 residues long. V lost 0 bases to trimming and J lost 2 bases, with 9 bases between them. Germline-derived CDR1 and CDR2 are SGHKS and YYEKEE (reference sequence). The CDR3 here is CASSLDRVTYNEQFF. The CDR3 region has the DNA TGTGCCAGCAGCTTGGACAGGGTAACCTACAATGAGCAGTTCTTC.

The V call is TRBV5-4, the J call TRBJ1-5, with TRBD1 matching over 9 bases. Trimming removed 4 bases from V and 4 bases from J; junction bases left unmatched: 3. Germline values: CDR1 SGHNT, CDR2 YYREEE (reference sequence). This CDR3 comprises 14 residues. The CDR3 reads CASSPDRGNQPQHF. CDR3 in DNA: TGTGCCAGCAGCCCGGACAGGGGTAATCAGCCCCAGCATTTT.

The V and J genes are TRBV19 and TRBJ2-1, with a weak D call TRBD2 (6 bases). Trimming cost V 2 bases and J 4 bases, with 15 bases left between them. The CDR3 extends over 16 amino acids. Germline-derived CDR1 and CDR2 are LNHDA and SQIVND (reference sequence). CDR3: CASSIWSGRRYNEQFF. The CDR3 nucleotides read TGTGCCAGTAGTATATGGAGCGGGCGAAGGTACAATGAGCAGTTCTTC.

This clone has more than one count but fewer than ten. The chain has TRBV2 and TRBJ2-5; 7 nucleotides match TRBD1. This CDR3 contains 15 residues. Germline V gene lookup returns CDR1 SNHLY and CDR2 FYNNEI. V was clipped by 4 bases and J by 2 bases; unmatched bases: 7. The CDR3 sequence is CASSGEGALQETQYF. Here the CDR3 DNA reads TGTGCCAGCAGTGGTGAGGGGGCCCTACAAGAGACCCAGTACTTC.

This chain links TRBV27 with TRBJ2-3; D remains unclear. Germline lookup yields CDR1 MNHEY and CDR2 SMNVEV (reference sequence). V was trimmed by 3 bases and J by 6 bases, leaving 13 bases between them. CDR3 size: 14 residues. CDR3: CASSFGLSLDTQYF. CDR3 in DNA: TGTGCCAGCAGTTTCGGCCTTAGCCTCGATACGCAGTATTTT.

Here the CDR3 reads CASSQGAGYSNQPQHF. The DNA for the CDR3 is TGCGCCAGCAGCCAAGGCGCCGGATATAGCAATCAGCCCCAGCATTTT. This chain joins TRBV4-3 and TRBJ1-5; D not resolved. There are 16 residues in the CDR3. The germline V gene has CDR1 LGHNA and CDR2 YSLEER. V was clipped by 1 base and J by 0 bases, with 10 bases between them.

This clone was counted once. The genes are TRBV13 and TRBJ2-7; D gene uncertain. The CDR3 has 14 amino acids. The germline V gene encodes CDR1 PRHDT and CDR2 FYEKMQ (reference sequence). Deletions cut 5 bases from V and 1 base from J, with 12 bases between. Here the CDR3 DNA reads TGTGCCAGCAGCCTCGGACCGGATTCCTACGAGCAGTACTTC. It codes for CASSLGPDSYEQYF.

In DNA form, the CDR3 reads TGTGCCAGCAGTCCTCGCGGGGCTAGCGGGAGCTACGAGCAGTACTTC. It specifies CASSPRGASGSYEQYF. The chain recombines TRBV27 with TRBJ2-7, with 10 bases that match TRBD2. Trimming removed 5 bases from V and 3 bases from J; junction bases left unmatched: 10. The CDR3 has 16 residues. Germline V CDR1 and CDR2: MNHEY, SMNVEV (reference sequence).

The chain links TRBV9 to TRBJ2-1; TRBD2 agrees at 8 bases. The CDR3 has 15 residues. Germline-derived CDR1 and CDR2 are SGDLS and YYNGEE. Germline trimming cut 0 bases from V and 8 bases from J; bases unmatched to any gene: 7. The CDR3 coding sequence is TGTGCCAGCAGCGTAGCTACGGGACTAGGGGATGAGCAGTTCTTC. Amino acids: CASSVATGLGDEQFF.

This clone was recorded only once. The rearrangement links TRBV19 to TRBJ1-3, with a weak D call TRBD1 (6 bases). This CDR3 is built from 14 residues. V gave up 5 bases and J gave up 7 bases, with 15 bases separating them. CDR1 and CDR2 (germline): LNHDA, SQIVND (reference sequence). In DNA form, the CDR3 reads TGTGCCAGTAGTTCCCTCGGGGGGCCCAACACCATATATTTT. Protein product: CASSSLGGPNTIYF.

This chain joins TRBV27 and TRBJ1-2, with 8 bases that match TRBD1. The CDR3 consists of 16 residues. Germline values: CDR1 MNHEY, CDR2 SMNVEV (reference sequence). J was trimmed by 4 bases and V by 2 bases; bases with no gene match: 9. CDR3 region: CASSLPGQGTIYGYTF. CDR3 coding DNA: TGTGCCAGCAGTTTACCCGGACAGGGTACCATCTATGGCTACACCTTC.

This chain joins TRBV14 and TRBJ1-4, with 10 nucleotides matching TRBD1. This CDR3 region has 14 residues. The germline V gene encodes CDR1 SGHDN and CDR2 FVKESK. Trimming cost V 4 bases and J 6 bases; bases outside gene matches: 2. Here the CDR3 reads CASSRDRGYEKLFF. DNA for the CDR3: TGTGCCAGCAGCCGGGACAGGGGTTATGAAAAACTGTTTTTT.

Here the CDR3 reads CATSDPKRGGGYEQYF. CDR3 nucleotide sequence: TGTGCCACCAGTGATCCTAAGCGGGGCGGGGGCTACGAGCAGTACTTC. The V and J genes are TRBV24-1 and TRBJ2-7; 7 bases are a match to TRBD2. This CDR3 contains 16 residues. The V gene's germline CDR1 is KGHDR and CDR2 SFDVKD. The V segment lost 3 bases and the J segment 3 bases; nucleotides outside the gene matches: 10.